The present entry profiles one T cell receptor beta chain with its context. TCRdb fed the 5' RACE reads into MiXCR, producing one record per CDR3 protein. The sample lists 540,000 or so distinct CDR3 sequences; 20% were seen once. This sample was taken from a study of T-cell memory formation after mild COVID-19. V lost 11 bases to trimming and J lost 10 bases; unmatched junction nucleotides: 16. The CDR3 runs 14 residues. The germline V gene has CDR1 MNHNS and CDR2 SASEGT. The chain uses TRBV6-1 and TRBJ2-1; 8 bases are shared with TRBD1. The source is an adult woman who had mild COVID-19 (a few samples of this study predate the infection). Cell type and time point are not known. Sequencing input: PBMCs or a T cell subset sorted from them (not recorded which). The CDR3 DNA is TGTGCCGCGAGCCGGGACAGGTCAATAGGGGAGCAGTTCTTC. Amino acid sequence: CAASRDRSIGEQFF.